Listed here are 32 T cell receptor beta chains from one sample, sequenced in a study of CXCR3-negative and CXCR3-positive naive CD8 T cells. In preparing the TRB cDNA libraries, 5' RACE with UMI labels was used. Each CDR3 protein gets one entry in TCRdb, which reprocessed the 5' RACE reads and gives no DNA. Here the sample table reports approximately 60,000 distinct CDR3 sequences. Sequenced input: memory CD8+ T cells from blood. These receptor sequences come from a human donor in good health. Some clones in this sample may be carry-over from other donors' samples.

This CDR3 is CASSLDWAEEQYF. This chain uses TRBV7-2 with TRBJ2-7; there is no DNA to check the TCRdb D call of TRBD1. Germline assignment: CDR1 SGHTA and CDR2 FQGNSA. The CDR3 is made up of 13 amino acids.

J is TRBJ2-6 and V is TRBV4-3. The CDR3 extends over 15 amino acids. Germline CDR1 and CDR2: LGHNA and YSLEER. CDR3: CASSQERSGANVLTF.

The rearrangement joins TRBV4-3 to TRBJ1-1; TCRdb designates TRBD1, a call that cannot be tested without DNA. Germline CDR1 and CDR2: LGHNA and YSLEER. The CDR3 totals 15 residues. This chain's CDR3 is CASSQDWGSNTEAFF.

The CDR3 spells CASSPMGGPSALHF. The genes are TRBV6-4 and TRBJ1-6. The CDR3 sequence is 14 residues long. Germline lookup yields CDR1 MRHNA and CDR2 SNTAGT.

V is TRBV5-6 and J is TRBJ2-7; TCRdb calls TRBD1, which cannot be checked without DNA. The CDR3 is made up of 12 amino acids. Germline lookup yields CDR1 SGHDT and CDR2 YYEEEE. This CDR3 is CASTRVLEEQYF.

The CDR3 spells CSVEDGFSYEQYF. V usage is TRBV29-1 and J usage is TRBJ2-7. The CDR3 loop spans 13 amino acids. The V gene's germline CDR1 is SQVTM and CDR2 ANQGSEA.

The rearrangement links TRBV5-6 to TRBJ2-7; no DNA is available, so the TRBD2 call from TCRdb remains unchecked. This CDR3 region has 12 residues. Germline loops: CDR1 SGHDT, CDR2 YYEEEE. CDR3 loop: CASTSGAYEQYF.

The chain has TRBV28 and TRBJ2-2; TCRdb's D call, TRBD1, is unchecked because there is no DNA. The germline CDR1 and CDR2 sequences are MDHEN and SYDVKM. The CDR3 extends over 14 amino acids. This chain's CDR3 is CAGAGQGFTGELFF.

This chain's CDR3 is CSVATSGSLIEQYF. This chain links TRBV29-1 with TRBJ2-7; TCRdb's D call, TRBD2, is unchecked because there is no DNA. CDR3 length equals 14 residues. Germline loops: CDR1 SQVTM, CDR2 ANQGSEA.

V usage is TRBV6-6 and J usage is TRBJ2-3. CDR1 MNHNY and CDR2 SVGAGI come from the germline V gene (reference sequence). This CDR3 is built from 14 residues. CDR3 sequence: CASSLQSEADTQYF.

The chain couples TRBV7-6 to TRBJ1-2; TCRdb's D gene call, TRBD1, goes unchecked for lack of DNA. This CDR3 contains 14 residues. Germline V lookup: CDR1 SGHVS, CDR2 FNYEAQ. The CDR3 here is CASSYREKGNGYTF.

The chain is built from TRBV15 and TRBJ2-4; without DNA, the TCRdb call of TRBD1 cannot be checked. This CDR3 is built from 16 residues. CDR1 LNHNV and CDR2 YYDKDF come from the germline V gene (reference sequence). CDR3 residues: CATGGSRGEDENIQYF.

The chain is built from TRBV4-3 and TRBJ2-7; TCRdb returns TRBD2, unconfirmable since there is no DNA. The CDR3 sequence is 16 residues long. Germline lookup yields CDR1 LGHNA and CDR2 YSLEER. The CDR3 spells CASSQGGDGGSYEQYF.

This chain links TRBV7-2 with TRBJ2-7; checking the TCRdb D call of TRBD1 is not possible without DNA. CDR3 length: 15 amino acids. The germline gives CDR1 SGHTA, CDR2 FQGNSA. CDR3 amino acids: CASSLFGQGLYEQYF.

The rearrangement links TRBV27 to TRBJ2-2; TCRdb's assignment of TRBD2 cannot be checked, as there is no DNA. Germline loops: CDR1 MNHEY, CDR2 SMNVEV (reference sequence). The CDR3 extends over 16 amino acids. The CDR3 protein is CASSWTSGLYTGELFF.

CDR3 loop: CASSQVNRDRRYGYTF. The rearrangement joins TRBV4-2 to TRBJ1-2; the D gene TCRdb calls, TRBD1, cannot be checked with no DNA. The CDR3 has 16 residues. Germline V CDR1 and CDR2: LGHNA, YNFKEQ.

The V and J genes are TRBV2 and TRBJ2-5; the TRBD1 assignment by TCRdb is unverifiable without DNA. Germline-derived CDR1 and CDR2 are SNHLY and FYNNEI. The CDR3 has 15 residues. This CDR3 is CASSEGTGYPGTQYF.

The chain has TRBV15 and TRBJ2-1; TCRdb's D call, TRBD2, is unchecked because there is no DNA. Germline lookup yields CDR1 LNHNV and CDR2 YYDKDF (reference sequence). The CDR3 is 16 residues long. CDR3: CATSSTRGGPNNEQFF.

The rearrangement links TRBV20-1 to TRBJ1-6. The CDR3 is 15 residues long. The V gene's germline CDR1 is DFQATT and CDR2 SNEGSKA (reference sequence). CDR3 protein: CSARDPGGQASPLHF.

V and J are TRBV29-1 and TRBJ2-1. Germline values: CDR1 SQVTM, CDR2 ANQGSEA. CDR3 size: 14 residues. The CDR3 is CSVAGQDSSNEQFF.

The rearrangement links TRBV20-1 to TRBJ2-1; TCRdb proposes TRBD1, but this gene call is untestable without DNA. The CDR3 totals 11 residues. Germline CDR1 reads DFQATT; CDR2 reads SNEGSKA (reference sequence). The CDR3 here is CSAAGTVQQFF.

The CDR3: CSASGEGGYTF. This rearrangement joins TRBV20-1 to TRBJ1-2. Germline V gene sequence: CDR1 DFQATT, CDR2 SNEGSKA (reference sequence). The length of the CDR3 is 11 residues.

The rearrangement uses TRBV28 and TRBJ2-3; lacking DNA, the TRBD2 call made by TCRdb goes unchecked. CDR1 is MDHEN, CDR2 SYDVKM, per germline. The CDR3 has 14 amino acids. Here the CDR3 reads CASRFLADPDTQYF.

V and J are TRBV10-3 and TRBJ1-5; TCRdb picks TRBD1, but there is no DNA to check that call. The CDR3 has 16 residues. Germline V CDR1 and CDR2: ENHRY, SYGVKD. The CDR3 loop reads CAISEPRTGGGQPQHF.

V usage is TRBV12-3 or TRBV12-4 and J usage is TRBJ1-1; TCRdb outputs TRBD1, but without DNA this stays unchecked. The CDR3 consists of 13 residues. The CDR3 region is CASGGLEGTEAFF.

The chain recombines TRBV14 with TRBJ2-7; no DNA is available, so the TRBD2 call from TCRdb remains unchecked. Germline CDR1 reads SGHDN; CDR2 reads FVKESK. CDR3 length: 15 amino acids. The CDR3 loop is CASSQLAGGHYEQYF.

CDR3 sequence: CASSVVETGGDEQYF. The V and J genes are TRBV5-5 and TRBJ2-7; as DNA is missing, the TRBD1 call by TCRdb cannot be tested. This CDR3 contains 15 residues. Germline assignment: CDR1 SGHKS and CDR2 YYEKEE (reference sequence).

V usage is TRBV7-9 and J usage is TRBJ2-7; TCRdb selects TRBD1, and the lack of DNA leaves this call unchecked. This CDR3 region has 15 residues. CDR1 is SEHNR and CDR2 is FQNEAQ in the germline V gene (reference sequence). CDR3 protein: CASSSSGTFSYEQYF.

The gene calls are TRBV29-1 and TRBJ2-1; the TRBD1 assignment by TCRdb is unverifiable without DNA. Per germline, CDR1 SQVTM and CDR2 ANQGSEA. This CDR3 has 14 residues. The CDR3 reads CSVGGTGGWYEQFF.

The rearrangement uses TRBV29-1 and TRBJ2-5; TCRdb proposes TRBD1, but this gene call is untestable without DNA. Germline assignment: CDR1 SQVTM and CDR2 ANQGSEA. This CDR3 has 15 amino acids. Here the CDR3 reads CSVDGTGGNQETQYF.

This sequence joins TRBV4-2 and TRBJ1-5; the D gene TCRdb calls, TRBD1, cannot be checked with no DNA. There are 17 residues in the CDR3. The germline CDR1 and CDR2 sequences are LGHNA and YNFKEQ. CDR3 protein: CASSQDPLGQGGQPQHF.

V and J are TRBV4-2 and TRBJ2-5; TCRdb calls TRBD2, which cannot be checked without DNA. Germline values: CDR1 LGHNA, CDR2 YNFKEQ. The length of the CDR3 is 16 residues. The CDR3 here is CASSQGGVSYQETQYF.